What follows are 30 T cell receptor beta chains derived from one specimen sequenced in a study of T-cell reconstitution after alpha-beta-depleted transplantation in children. Unique molecular identifiers were incorporated during preparation of the TCRbeta library. TCRdb called the PCR reads again in MiXCR, with one record for every CDR3 protein. The sample has a few hundred thousand distinct CDR3 sequences, approximately 9.6% seen once; the top ten hold around a tenth. The sample was PBMCs from the stem cell graft donor, taken from the stem cell graft. The source of these receptors is a human donor who donated a stem cell graft to a child with SCID.

The sample holds many counts of this clonotype. The gene calls are TRBV5-1 and TRBJ2-1; 8 positions agree with TRBD1. From germline, CDR1 is SGHRS and CDR2 YFSETQ. V was clipped by 3 bases and J by 0 bases; unmatched bases: 17. CDR3 length: 20 amino acids. The CDR3 bases are TGCGCCAGCAGCTGGAAGCCGACAGGGGAAAGTATCCGCTCCTACAATGAGCAGTTCTTC. Amino acid sequence: CASSWKPTGESIRSYNEQFF.

This chain's CDR3 is CASRRTPGGVEQFF. The CDR3 DNA reads TGCGCCAGCAGGCGAACCCCCGGGGGGGTCGAGCAGTTCTTC. This rearrangement joins TRBV5-1 to TRBJ2-1; TRBD2 aligns across 8 bases. The CDR3 is 14 amino acids. Germline V gives CDR1 SGHRS, CDR2 YFSETQ. The V and J ends lost 5 bases and 10 bases, in that order; junction bases with no gene match: 11.

This clonotype was found a few times. This sequence joins TRBV20-1 and TRBJ1-2; a possible D gene is TRBD1 (5 bases). Per germline, CDR1 DFQATT and CDR2 SNEGSKA (reference sequence). The CDR3 is 14 residues long. V lost 0 bases and J 8 bases, leaving 16 bases between the germline ends. DNA of the CDR3: TGCAGTGCTAGAGACTGGACATCCGGCAGGGGCTACACCTTC. The encoded protein is CSARDWTSGRGYTF.

In this sample, this clonotype turned up many times. This chain joins TRBV4-1 and TRBJ1-1, with 11 bases matching TRBD1. The CDR3 has 16 amino acids. The J segment lost 1 base and the V segment lost 4 bases, leaving 5 bases of the junction unmatched. CDR1 is MGHRA, CDR2 YSYEKL, per germline. The CDR3 nucleotides read TGCGCCAGCAGCCTTAGGACAGGGGGCAAGAACACTGAAGCTTTCTTT. This sequence encodes CASSLRTGGKNTEAFF.

J is TRBJ1-1 and V is TRBV7-9; D is unclear. Germline CDR1 SEHNR, CDR2 FQNEAQ (reference sequence). V was pared by 7 bases and J by 2 bases, with 11 bases between. This CDR3 has 13 amino acids. CDR3 protein: CASNLGPNTEAFF. For the CDR3, the DNA is TGTGCCAGCAACCTTGGCCCTAACACTGAAGCTTTCTTT.

This clonotype was counted a few times. The chain is built from TRBV5-1 and TRBJ1-1; D unclear. The CDR3 sequence is 15 residues long. Between the trimmed V and J ends, which lost 0 bases and 1 base, there was a span of 10 bases. Germline CDR1 SGHRS, CDR2 YFSETQ. In nucleotides, the CDR3 is TGCGCCAGCAGCTTGGCAGGAGCCACGAACACTGAAGCTTTCTTT. Residues: CASSLAGATNTEAFF.

The J gene is TRBJ2-7, the V gene TRBV7-9; unclear D gene. V shed 1 base and J shed 0 bases, with 7 bases lying between them. CDR1 SEHNR and CDR2 FQNEAQ come from the germline V gene (reference sequence). The CDR3 spans 14 residues. CDR3 sequence: CASSLVSDSYEQYF. CDR3 DNA: TGTGCCAGCAGCTTAGTGTCAGACTCCTACGAGCAGTACTTC.

This chain links TRBV11-2 with TRBJ2-1; D is undetermined. Germline lookup yields CDR1 SGHAT and CDR2 FQNNGV. The V gene lost 5 bases and the J gene lost 2 bases, with 10 bases spanning the gap. This CDR3 is built from 14 residues. The CDR3: CASSLLTTYNEQFF. CDR3 in DNA: TGTGCCAGCAGCCTCTTGACAACCTACAATGAGCAGTTCTTC.

This clonotype was recorded many times. The chain uses TRBV12-3 or TRBV12-4 and TRBJ2-3; 8 bases are shared with TRBD2. The V segment lost 2 bases and the J segment 0 bases; nucleotides outside the gene matches: 1. The CDR3 is 15 amino acids. The CDR3 region has the DNA TGTGCCAGCAGTTTACCTAGCGGGAGCACAGATACGCAGTATTTT. It yields the protein CASSLPSGSTDTQYF.

The table lists this clonotype with many counts. The CDR3 region is CASSSGGRGHGDTQYF. The DNA of the CDR3 is TGTGCCAGCAGCTCTGGTGGGAGGGGGCATGGAGATACGCAGTATTTT. The rearrangement uses TRBV7-9 and TRBJ2-3, with D possibly being TRBD1 or TRBD2 (7 bases each). From germline, CDR1 is SEHNR and CDR2 FQNEAQ (reference sequence). Trimming cost V 4 bases and J 5 bases, with 19 bases left between them. CDR3 length equals 16 residues.

The rearrangement uses TRBV12-3 or TRBV12-4 and TRBJ1-4, with D uncertain. CDR3 length: 12 amino acids. The V gene lost 5 bases and the J gene lost 13 bases, with 14 bases spanning the gap. The CDR3 region is CASSLDPVRLFF. The CDR3 DNA reads as TGTGCCAGCAGTCTAGACCCGGTACGACTGTTTTTT.

The chain joins TRBV5-1 to TRBJ1-4, with D hard to call. This CDR3 has 14 residues. Per the germline V gene, CDR1 is SGHRS and CDR2 is YFSETQ. V lost 4 bases and J lost 3, with 10 bases in between. CDR3 DNA: TGCGCCAGCAGCCCCGGGAGATCTAATGAAAAACTGTTTTTT. Protein product: CASSPGRSNEKLFF.

This clonotype was picked up many times. The gene calls are TRBV20-1 and TRBJ2-2, with TRBD2 identical over 9 bases. Germline CDR1 DFQATT, CDR2 SNEGSKA (reference sequence). The CDR3 has 14 amino acids. The J segment lost 3 bases and the V segment lost 3 bases, leaving 2 bases of the junction unmatched. CDR3 coding DNA: TGCAGTGCTAGGGGGACTAGCTACACCGGGGAGCTGTTTTTT. Translated: CSARGTSYTGELFF.

The table lists this clonotype with many counts. The rearrangement uses TRBV11-1 and TRBJ2-7; a weak D match, TRBD2 (5 bases). Trimming shortened V by 4 bases and J by 0 bases, and 13 bases separated the two germline ends. The CDR3 runs to 15 residues. Per germline, CDR1 SGHAT and CDR2 FQDESV (reference sequence). CDR3 protein: CASSSPGWSSYEQYF. CDR3 nucleotide sequence: TGTGCCAGCAGCTCCCCGGGGTGGAGCTCCTACGAGCAGTACTTC.

V and J are TRBV4-1 and TRBJ2-1; 11 bases agree with TRBD2. CDR1 MGHRA and CDR2 YSYEKL come from the germline V gene. The CDR3 totals 15 residues. The junction had 8 bases not matched to a gene; V was cut back by 4 bases and J by 9 bases. Here the CDR3 reads CASSPLAGGLVEQFF. For the CDR3, the DNA is TGCGCCAGCAGCCCGTTAGCGGGGGGGCTTGTTGAGCAGTTCTTC.

At least ten counts were recorded for this clonotype. The chain has TRBV2 and TRBJ1-5; 7 nucleotides match TRBD1. In germline, CDR1 is SNHLY, CDR2 FYNNEI. The CDR3 totals 15 residues. The trim removed 4 bases at V and 3 bases at J, leaving 6 bases unmatched. CDR3 DNA sequence: TGTGCCAGCAGTGGAGGGACAGCCAACAATCAGCCCCAGCATTTT. Translation: CASSGGTANNQPQHF.

The chain is built from TRBV7-8 and TRBJ1-3; D uncertain. Germline-derived CDR1 and CDR2 are SGHVS and FQNEAQ. Trimming removed 5 bases at V and 0 bases at J, with 8 bases between. The CDR3 is 14 residues long. The CDR3 sequence: CASSLLSSGNTIYF. CDR3 sequence (DNA): TGTGCCAGCAGCCTCCTCTCCTCTGGAAACACCATATATTTT.

This clonotype showed up just a few times. V is TRBV24-1 and J is TRBJ2-2; D uncertain. The germline V gene encodes CDR1 KGHDR and CDR2 SFDVKD. Trimming took off 1 base at V and 1 base at J, with 3 bases between the two ends. This CDR3 spans 14 amino acids. The DNA of the CDR3 is TGTGCCACCAGTGATTTCAAGAACACCGGGGAGCTGTTTTTT. Translated: CATSDFKNTGELFF.

The chain employs TRBV3-1 and TRBJ2-7, with 15 positions matching TRBD2. Germline assignment: CDR1 LGHDT and CDR2 YNNKEL (reference sequence). The CDR3 covers 18 residues. Unmatched junction bases numbered 13, after V lost 8 bases and J lost 2 bases. The CDR3 bases are TGTGCCAGCGCTAAGCCGGGACTAGCGGGGGGCCCCCCCTACGAGCAGTACTTC. Its translation: CASAKPGLAGGPPYEQYF.

At least ten counts were recorded for this clonotype. V usage is TRBV9 and J usage is TRBJ1-4, with 10 bases fitting TRBD1. Trimming removed 4 bases from V and 7 bases from J; junction bases left unmatched: 4. The length of the CDR3 is 14 residues. Per germline, CDR1 SGDLS and CDR2 YYNGEE. CDR3 sequence reads: CASSLGTGAEKLFF. The CDR3 DNA is TGTGCCAGCAGCCTCGGGACAGGGGCTGAAAAACTGTTTTTT.

The table lists this clonotype with many counts. The V gene is TRBV3-1, the J gene TRBJ2-5, with 7 bases matching TRBD1. V shed 1 base, J shed 5 bases, and the junction held 4 bases outside the gene matches. Germline V gene sequence: CDR1 LGHDT, CDR2 YNNKEL (reference sequence). There are 14 residues in the CDR3. This CDR3 reads CASSQVDRAETQYF. DNA for the CDR3: TGTGCCAGCAGCCAAGTAGACAGGGCCGAGACCCAGTACTTC.

V gene TRBV11-2 combines with J gene TRBJ2-1, with 12 bases aligning to TRBD2. CDR3 length: 16 residues. Germline assignment: CDR1 SGHAT and CDR2 FQNNGV. J lost 8 bases, V lost 3 bases, and 8 bases had no gene match. CDR3 protein: CASSFLAGGSLHEQFF. Here the CDR3 DNA reads TGTGCCAGCAGCTTCCTAGCGGGGGGGAGTTTGCATGAGCAGTTCTTC.

The chain employs TRBV7-8 and TRBJ2-7, with 11 bases lining up with TRBD1. Germline values: CDR1 SGHVS, CDR2 FQNEAQ. There are 14 residues in the CDR3. J lost 5 bases, V lost 5 bases, and 5 bases had no gene match. CDR3 amino acids: CASSPEDRGHEQYF. CDR3 DNA: TGTGCCAGCAGCCCAGAGGACAGGGGGCACGAGCAGTACTTC.

V and J are TRBV2 and TRBJ1-1, with 7 positions matching TRBD1. Germline loops: CDR1 SNHLY, CDR2 FYNNEI. J lost 1 base, V lost 4 bases, and 3 bases had no gene match. This CDR3 is 14 amino acids long. The CDR3 bases are TGTGCCAGCAGTGTGGGACAGCAGAACACTGAAGCTTTCTTT. Protein product: CASSVGQQNTEAFF.

In this sample, this clonotype turned up a few times. The V call is TRBV9, the J call TRBJ2-2; D gene ambiguous. Germline V lookup: CDR1 SGDLS, CDR2 YYNGEE. The CDR3 totals 13 residues. Trimming cost V 4 bases and J 5 bases, with 9 bases left between them. The CDR3 region is CASSNSQTGELFF. For the CDR3, the DNA is TGTGCCAGCAGCAACAGTCAAACCGGGGAGCTGTTTTTT.

This clonotype was recorded many times. As DNA, the CDR3 is TGCAGCGCCCAGGGAGGGTCAGCGAACACCGGGGAGCTGTTTTTT. Translated, it gives CSAQGGSANTGELFF. This chain connects TRBV29-1 to TRBJ2-2; TRBD2 matches at 7 bases. The CDR3 is made up of 15 amino acids. The V segment lost 7 bases and the J segment 0 bases; nucleotides outside the gene matches: 8. Germline values: CDR1 SQVTM, CDR2 ANQGSEA.

This clonotype was observed a few times. The V call is TRBV5-1, the J call TRBJ2-5; the match to TRBD1 covers 9 bases. The CDR3 has 17 amino acids. V trimming: 2 bases; J trimming: 5 bases; junction bases outside the gene matches: 13. The V gene's germline CDR1 is SGHRS and CDR2 YFSETQ. The CDR3 protein is CASSLENRGLPQETQYF. CDR3 DNA: TGCGCCAGCAGCTTAGAAAACAGGGGGCTTCCCCAGGAGACCCAGTACTTC.

CDR3 bases: TGTGCCAGCAGTTTAGTGCGACAGCCCCAGCATTTT. It specifies CASSLVRQPQHF. This chain uses TRBV12-3 or TRBV12-4 with TRBJ1-5; D is undetermined. The V end lost 1 base, the J end lost 7 bases, and 5 bases lay between the germline ends. CDR3 length equals 12 residues.

J is TRBJ2-3 and V is TRBV7-2, with 9 nucleotides matching TRBD1. V shed 5 bases, J shed 1 base, and the junction held 1 base outside the gene matches. Germline V gene data show CDR1 as SGHTA and CDR2 as FQGNSA. This CDR3 is 14 amino acids long. The CDR3 loop is CASSRDRGTDTQYF. For the CDR3, the DNA is TGTGCCAGCAGCAGGGACAGGGGCACAGATACGCAGTATTTT.

V and J are TRBV29-1 and TRBJ1-2, with 8 bases lining up with TRBD1. The CDR3 is 18 residues long. V was clipped by 0 bases and J by 1 base; unmatched bases: 13. CDR1 and CDR2 from the germline V gene are SQVTM and ANQGSEA. This CDR3 is CSVEDAEGTGESNYGYTF. The CDR3 nucleotides read TGCAGCGTTGAAGATGCGGAAGGGACAGGCGAAAGTAACTATGGCTACACCTTC.